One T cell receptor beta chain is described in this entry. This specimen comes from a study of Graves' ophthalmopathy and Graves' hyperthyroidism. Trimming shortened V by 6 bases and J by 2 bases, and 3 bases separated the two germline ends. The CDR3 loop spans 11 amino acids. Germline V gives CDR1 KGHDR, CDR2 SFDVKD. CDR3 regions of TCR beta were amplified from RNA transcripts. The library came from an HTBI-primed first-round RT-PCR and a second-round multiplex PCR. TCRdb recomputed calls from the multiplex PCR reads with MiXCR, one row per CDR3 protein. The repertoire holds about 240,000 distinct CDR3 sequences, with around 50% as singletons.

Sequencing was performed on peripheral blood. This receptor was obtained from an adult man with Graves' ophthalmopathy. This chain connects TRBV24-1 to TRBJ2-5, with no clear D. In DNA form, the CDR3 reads TGTGCCACCAGTTTACAAGAGACCCAGTACTTC. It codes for CATSLQETQYF.